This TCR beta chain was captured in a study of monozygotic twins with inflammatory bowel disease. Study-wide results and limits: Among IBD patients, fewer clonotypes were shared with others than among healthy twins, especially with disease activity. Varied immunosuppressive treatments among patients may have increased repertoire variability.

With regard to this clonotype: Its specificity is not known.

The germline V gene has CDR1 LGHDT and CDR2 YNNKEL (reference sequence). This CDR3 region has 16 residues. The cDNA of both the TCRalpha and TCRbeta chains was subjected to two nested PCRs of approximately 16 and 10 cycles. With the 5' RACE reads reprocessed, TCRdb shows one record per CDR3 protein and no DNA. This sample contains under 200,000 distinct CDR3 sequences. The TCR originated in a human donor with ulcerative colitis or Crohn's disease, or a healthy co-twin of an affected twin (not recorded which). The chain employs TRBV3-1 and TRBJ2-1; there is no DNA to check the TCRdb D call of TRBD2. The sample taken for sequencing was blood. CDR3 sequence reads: CASSQYSSGSYNEQFF.